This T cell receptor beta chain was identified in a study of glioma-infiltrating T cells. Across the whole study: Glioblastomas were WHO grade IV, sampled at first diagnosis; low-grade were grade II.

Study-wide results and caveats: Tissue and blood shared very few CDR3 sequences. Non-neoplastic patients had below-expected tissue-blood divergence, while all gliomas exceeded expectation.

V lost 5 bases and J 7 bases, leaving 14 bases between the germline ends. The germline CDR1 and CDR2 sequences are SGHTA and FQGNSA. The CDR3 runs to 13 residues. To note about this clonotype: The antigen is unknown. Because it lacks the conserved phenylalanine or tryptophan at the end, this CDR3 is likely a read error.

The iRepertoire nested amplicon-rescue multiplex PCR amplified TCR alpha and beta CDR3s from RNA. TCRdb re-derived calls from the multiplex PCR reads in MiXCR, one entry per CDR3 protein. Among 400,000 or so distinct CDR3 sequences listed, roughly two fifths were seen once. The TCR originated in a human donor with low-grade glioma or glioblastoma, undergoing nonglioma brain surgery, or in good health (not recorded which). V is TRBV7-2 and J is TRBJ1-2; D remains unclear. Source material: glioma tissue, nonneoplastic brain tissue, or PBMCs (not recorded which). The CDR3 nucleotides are TGTGCCAGCAGCACACTCAATTTGGGTGGCTACACCTCC. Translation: CASSTLNLGGYTS.